The rows below give T cell receptor beta chains drawn from one sample of a study of cytomegalovirus exposure and HLA in healthy donors. Produced via immunoSEQ multiplex PCR; TCRdb's table is partial and in-frame only. The sample has nearly 100,000 clones, roughly a tenth seen once. The material sequenced was PBMCs. These receptors all come from a man aged 50-60 years in good health and CMV-seropositive. Both conserved end residues are part of each CDR3. The order of the fields is J gene, D gene, clone size, V gene, CDR3 protein, CDR3 DNA. A D gene is named only where the DNA matches it firmly. Clone size is shown for a subset of rows, as once, few, many or a class of expanded clone.

J gene: TRBJ2-1
D gene: NA
clone size: few
V gene: TRBV25-1
CDR3 protein: CDRSRSSYNEQFF
CDR3 DNA: TGTGACAGAAGTCGGTCCTCCTACAATGAGCAGTTCTTC

J gene: TRBJ1-5
D gene: NA
clone size: NA
V gene: TRBV6-1
CDR3 protein: CASRLEGGNQPQHF
CDR3 DNA: TGTGCCAGCAGACTCGAGGGTGGCAATCAGCCCCAGCATTTT

J gene: TRBJ2-7
D gene: NA
clone size: NA
V gene: TRBV5-4
CDR3 protein: CASSSLSEQYF
CDR3 DNA: TGTGCCAGCAGCTCTCTATCCGAGCAGTACTTC

J gene: TRBJ2-5
D gene: TRBD1
clone size: few
V gene: TRBV10-3
CDR3 protein: CAIRRTGSIQETQYF
CDR3 DNA: TGTGCCATCAGAAGGACAGGGAGCATCCAAGAGACCCAGTACTTC

J gene: TRBJ2-5
D gene: NA
clone size: few
V gene: TRBV5-1
CDR3 protein: CASSESGDSETQYF
CDR3 DNA: TGCGCCAGCAGCGAATCGGGGGACAGTGAGACCCAGTACTTC

J gene: TRBJ1-2
D gene: NA
clone size: NA
V gene: TRBV9
CDR3 protein: CASSVAGYGYTF
CDR3 DNA: TGTGCCAGCAGCGTAGCCGGGTATGGCTACACCTTC

J gene: TRBJ2-1
D gene: NA
clone size: NA
V gene: TRBV27
CDR3 protein: CASSSGLSSYNEQFF
CDR3 DNA: TGTGCCAGCAGTTCAGGGCTGAGCTCCTACAATGAGCAGTTCTTC

J gene: TRBJ2-4
D gene: TRBD1
clone size: NA
V gene: TRBV25-1
CDR3 protein: CASSELGQGAKNIQYF
CDR3 DNA: TGTGCCAGCAGTGAACTTGGACAGGGTGCCAAAAACATTCAGTACTTC

J gene: TRBJ1-2
D gene: NA
clone size: NA
V gene: TRBV5-1
CDR3 protein: CASRDSILDGYTF
CDR3 DNA: TGCGCCAGCAGAGATAGTATCCTGGATGGCTACACCTTC

J gene: TRBJ2-1
D gene: NA
clone size: NA
V gene: TRBV29-1
CDR3 protein: CSSSGAREGNYNEQFF
CDR3 DNA: TGCAGCTCCTCAGGGGCCCGGGAAGGGAACTACAATGAGCAGTTCTTC

J gene: TRBJ2-1
D gene: TRBD2
clone size: NA
V gene: TRBV19
CDR3 protein: CASRGGLVYNEQFF
CDR3 DNA: TGTGCCTCCCGTGGGGGACTAGTTTACAATGAGCAGTTCTTC

J gene: TRBJ2-1
D gene: TRBD1
clone size: many
V gene: TRBV25-1
CDR3 protein: CATTGGDRLGRRYNEQFF
CDR3 DNA: TGTGCCACCACAGGCGGGGACAGGCTCGGAAGACGATACAATGAGCAGTTCTTC

J gene: TRBJ2-7
D gene: NA
clone size: few
V gene: TRBV11-2
CDR3 protein: CASSPPWKVGDREQYF
CDR3 DNA: TGTGCCAGCAGCCCCCCTTGGAAAGTAGGAGACCGCGAGCAGTACTTC

J gene: TRBJ2-7
D gene: NA
clone size: NA
V gene: TRBV5-5
CDR3 protein: CASSLGVGVFYEQYF
CDR3 DNA: TGTGCCAGCAGCTTGGGGGTGGGAGTCTTCTACGAGCAGTACTTC

J gene: TRBJ2-1
D gene: TRBD1
clone size: NA
V gene: TRBV5-1
CDR3 protein: CASSVTGTGLMRGFF
CDR3 DNA: TGCGCCAGCAGCGTTACCGGGACAGGATTAATGAGAGGGTTCTTC

J gene: TRBJ2-1
D gene: TRBD2
clone size: few
V gene: TRBV6-5
CDR3 protein: CASRLAGLPRDEQFF
CDR3 DNA: TGTGCCAGCAGATTAGCGGGACTTCCCCGGGATGAGCAGTTCTTC

J gene: TRBJ2-2
D gene: TRBD1
clone size: NA
V gene: TRBV7-9
CDR3 protein: CASSSPGGFTGELFF
CDR3 DNA: TGTGCCAGCAGCAGTCCAGGGGGCTTCACCGGGGAGCTGTTTTTT

J gene: TRBJ1-1
D gene: NA
clone size: NA
V gene: TRBV27
CDR3 protein: CASSFSGSTEAFF
CDR3 DNA: TGTGCCAGCAGTTTCTCGGGAAGCACTGAAGCTTTCTTT

J gene: TRBJ2-1
D gene: TRBD1
clone size: NA
V gene: TRBV11-2
CDR3 protein: CASSLVRLTGLRVYNEQFF
CDR3 DNA: TGTGCCAGCAGCTTAGTAAGGTTGACAGGGCTACGCGTGTACAATGAGCAGTTCTTC

J gene: TRBJ2-3
D gene: TRBD2
clone size: NA
V gene: TRBV28
CDR3 protein: CASSQSFSGRGGSSTDTQYF
CDR3 DNA: TGTGCCAGCAGCCAATCCTTTAGCGGGAGAGGGGGATCTAGCACAGATACGCAGTATTTT

J gene: TRBJ1-1
D gene: NA
clone size: NA
V gene: TRBV15
CDR3 protein: CATSSRVGTEAFF
CDR3 DNA: TGTGCCACCAGCAGCAGGGTGGGCACTGAAGCTTTCTTT

J gene: TRBJ1-5
D gene: NA
clone size: NA
V gene: TRBV5-6
CDR3 protein: CASSSRTIGNQPQHF
CDR3 DNA: TGTGCCAGCAGCTCGCGTACGATCGGCAATCAGCCCCAGCATTTT

J gene: TRBJ1-1
D gene: NA
clone size: few
V gene: TRBV19
CDR3 protein: CASSPYRESNTEAFF
CDR3 DNA: TGTGCCAGTAGTCCCTACAGGGAATCGAACACTGAAGCTTTCTTT

J gene: TRBJ2-3
D gene: TRBD2
clone size: NA
V gene: TRBV7-2
CDR3 protein: CASSYWGLSSTDTQYF
CDR3 DNA: TGTGCCAGCAGCTACTGGGGACTATCTAGCACAGATACGCAGTATTTT

J gene: TRBJ1-4
D gene: TRBD1
clone size: NA
V gene: TRBV7-9
CDR3 protein: CASSPGQGALEKLFF
CDR3 DNA: TGTGCCAGCAGCCCTGGACAGGGGGCCCTTGAAAAACTGTTTTTT

J gene: TRBJ2-7
D gene: TRBD2
clone size: NA
V gene: TRBV19
CDR3 protein: CASSIDQREGRTYEQYF
CDR3 DNA: TGTGCCAGTAGTATAGACCAGCGGGAGGGCCGGACCTACGAGCAGTACTTC

J gene: TRBJ2-1
D gene: NA
clone size: few
V gene: TRBV5-1
CDR3 protein: CASSLDGKYNEQFF
CDR3 DNA: TGCGCCAGCAGCTTGGATGGCAAATACAATGAGCAGTTCTTC

J gene: TRBJ1-4
D gene: TRBD1
clone size: few
V gene: TRBV2
CDR3 protein: CASNSGTGDEKLFF
CDR3 DNA: TGTGCCAGCAACTCCGGGACAGGTGATGAAAAACTGTTTTTT

J gene: TRBJ2-5
D gene: TRBD1
clone size: few
V gene: TRBV11-1
CDR3 protein: CASSFFDRAQETQYF
CDR3 DNA: TGTGCCAGCAGCTTTTTTGACAGGGCGCAAGAGACCCAGTACTTC

J gene: TRBJ2-3
D gene: NA
clone size: few
V gene: TRBV29-1
CDR3 protein: CSGVQGTDTQYF
CDR3 DNA: TGCAGCGGAGTACAGGGCACAGATACGCAGTATTTT

J gene: TRBJ2-1
D gene: TRBD2
clone size: few
V gene: TRBV10-3
CDR3 protein: CAIGLAGREQFF
CDR3 DNA: TGTGCCATCGGACTAGCGGGTAGGGAGCAGTTCTTC

J gene: TRBJ1-4
D gene: NA
clone size: few
V gene: TRBV28
CDR3 protein: CASSSNRVEKLFF
CDR3 DNA: TGTGCCAGCAGTTCCAACAGGGTGGAAAAACTGTTTTTT

J gene: TRBJ2-5
D gene: NA
clone size: NA
V gene: TRBV21-1
CDR3 protein: CASTSLTGTRQETQYF
CDR3 DNA: TGTGCCAGCACCTCTTTAACCGGGACACGGCAAGAGACCCAGTACTTC

J gene: TRBJ2-5
D gene: TRBD1
clone size: NA
V gene: TRBV5-1
CDR3 protein: CASSLRDRRQETQYF
CDR3 DNA: TGCGCCAGCAGCTTGAGGGACAGAAGACAAGAGACCCAGTACTTC

J gene: TRBJ1-3
D gene: NA
clone size: once
V gene: TRBV15
CDR3 protein: CATSRDRAPTSVTIYF
CDR3 DNA: TGTGCCACCAGCAGAGATCGCGCCCCTACGTCGGTCACCATATATTTT

J gene: TRBJ2-7
D gene: TRBD1
clone size: NA
V gene: TRBV13
CDR3 protein: CASRPGTGGPEQYF
CDR3 DNA: TGTGCCAGCAGGCCCGGGACAGGGGGTCCCGAGCAGTACTTC

J gene: TRBJ2-7
D gene: TRBD1
clone size: NA
V gene: TRBV5-1
CDR3 protein: CASSLATLDRDQPYEQYF
CDR3 DNA: TGCGCCAGCAGCTTGGCCACCCTCGACAGGGACCAACCCTACGAGCAGTACTTC

J gene: TRBJ2-5
D gene: NA
clone size: NA
V gene: TRBV18
CDR3 protein: CASSPRESSQETQYF
CDR3 DNA: TGTGCCAGCTCCCCCAGGGAATCCTCCCAAGAGACCCAGTACTTC

J gene: TRBJ2-3
D gene: TRBD2
clone size: few
V gene: TRBV19
CDR3 protein: CASSISLAGSTDTQYF
CDR3 DNA: TGTGCCAGTAGTATTTCACTAGCGGGTAGCACAGATACGCAGTATTTT

J gene: TRBJ1-1
D gene: NA
clone size: once
V gene: TRBV19
CDR3 protein: CASSMRTVRTEAFF
CDR3 DNA: TGTGCCAGTAGTATGAGAACAGTTCGAACTGAAGCTTTCTTT

J gene: TRBJ2-7
D gene: TRBD1
clone size: NA
V gene: TRBV28
CDR3 protein: CASGTGGAQSYEQYF
CDR3 DNA: TGTGCCAGCGGGACAGGGGGCGCGCAGAGCTACGAGCAGTACTTC

J gene: TRBJ1-1
D gene: NA
clone size: NA
V gene: TRBV7-2
CDR3 protein: CASSPDAQTEAFF
CDR3 DNA: TGTGCCAGCAGCCCCGACGCACAGACTGAAGCTTTCTTT

J gene: TRBJ2-3
D gene: NA
clone size: few
V gene: TRBV7-3
CDR3 protein: CASSLGGRRNTQYF
CDR3 DNA: TGTGCCAGCAGCTTAGGTGGGAGGAGGAATACGCAGTATTTT

J gene: TRBJ2-1
D gene: NA
clone size: NA
V gene: TRBV13
CDR3 protein: CASSSPEETYNEQFF
CDR3 DNA: TGTGCCAGCAGCTCCCCGGAGGAGACCTACAATGAGCAGTTCTTC

J gene: TRBJ1-6
D gene: NA
clone size: NA
V gene: TRBV5-4
CDR3 protein: CASSTTGYNSPLHF
CDR3 DNA: TGTGCCAGCAGCACGACAGGTTATAATTCACCCCTCCACTTT

J gene: TRBJ1-2
D gene: NA
clone size: NA
V gene: TRBV2
CDR3 protein: CASSERAERGYGYTF
CDR3 DNA: TGTGCCAGCAGTGAAAGAGCGGAAAGAGGGTATGGCTACACCTTC

J gene: TRBJ2-7
D gene: NA
clone size: NA
V gene: TRBV27
CDR3 protein: CASSFRGSYEQYF
CDR3 DNA: TGTGCCAGCAGTTTTAGGGGGTCCTACGAGCAGTACTTC

J gene: TRBJ2-2
D gene: NA
clone size: NA
V gene: TRBV7-9
CDR3 protein: CASSFHRESREGELFF
CDR3 DNA: TGTGCCAGCAGCTTCCACCGAGAGTCCCGCGAAGGGGAGCTGTTTTTT

J gene: TRBJ1-2
D gene: TRBD1
clone size: NA
V gene: TRBV19
CDR3 protein: CASSIIGVGTEHRGYTF
CDR3 DNA: TGTGCCAGTAGTATAATAGGAGTCGGGACAGAGCATCGAGGCTACACCTTC

J gene: TRBJ1-2
D gene: NA
clone size: few
V gene: TRBV5-1
CDR3 protein: CASTLSGSGYTF
CDR3 DNA: TGCGCCAGCACCCTCTCCGGGTCTGGCTACACCTTC

J gene: TRBJ2-7
D gene: TRBD1
clone size: NA
V gene: TRBV29-1
CDR3 protein: CSGSQGPSYEQYF
CDR3 DNA: TGCAGCGGGTCACAGGGGCCCTCCTACGAGCAGTACTTC

J gene: TRBJ2-1
D gene: NA
clone size: few
V gene: TRBV2
CDR3 protein: CASSANHGPYNEQFF
CDR3 DNA: TGTGCCAGCAGTGCAAACCATGGCCCCTACAATGAGCAGTTCTTC